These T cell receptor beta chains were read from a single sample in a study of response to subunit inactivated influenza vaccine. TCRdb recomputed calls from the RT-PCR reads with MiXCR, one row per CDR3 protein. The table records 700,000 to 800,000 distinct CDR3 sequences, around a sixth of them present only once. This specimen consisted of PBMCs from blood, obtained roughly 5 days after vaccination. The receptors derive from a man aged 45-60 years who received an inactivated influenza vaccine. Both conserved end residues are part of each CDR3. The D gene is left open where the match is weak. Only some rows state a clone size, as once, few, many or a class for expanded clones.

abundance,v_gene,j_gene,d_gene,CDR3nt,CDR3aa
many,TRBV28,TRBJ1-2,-,TGTGCCAGCAGTTCTCAGGATCATGGCTACACCTTC,CASSSQDHGYTF
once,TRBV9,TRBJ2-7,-,TGTGCCAGCAGCGGACTCCGCGGGAACTACGAGCAGTACTTC,CASSGLRGNYEQYF
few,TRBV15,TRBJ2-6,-,TGTGCCACCAGCAGAGAGGAGCCAATCTCTGGGGCCAACGTCCTGACTTTC,CATSREEPISGANVLTF
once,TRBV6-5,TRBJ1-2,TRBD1,TGTGCCAGCAGTTATTCCGGGACAGGGAACTATGCCTACACCTTC,CASSYSGTGNYAYTF
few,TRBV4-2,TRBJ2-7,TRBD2,TGTGCCAGCAGCCCCGCGGGAGGTGTCCACGAGCAGTACTTC,CASSPAGGVHEQYF
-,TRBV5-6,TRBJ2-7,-,TGTGCCAGCAGCTTACTGCGTGAAGGCGAGCAGTACTTC,CASSLLREGEQYF
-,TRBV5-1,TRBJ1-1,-,TGCGCCAGCAGCCCTTTAGGGCAGATGAACACTGAAGCTTTCTTT,CASSPLGQMNTEAFF
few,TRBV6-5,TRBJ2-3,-,TGTGCCAGCAGTTACTCCAGACCCTTCACAGATACGCAGTATTTT,CASSYSRPFTDTQYF
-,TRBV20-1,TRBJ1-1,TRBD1,TGCAGTGCTAGACGCCGGGACAGGGTCACTGAAGCTTTCTTT,CSARRRDRVTEAFF
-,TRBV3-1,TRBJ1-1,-,TGTGCTAGTGGCTCAACACACACTGAAGCTTTCTTT,CASGSTHTEAFF
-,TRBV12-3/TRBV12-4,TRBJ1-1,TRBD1,TGTGCCAGCAGAGCCCAGGGGGGGGTAACTGAAGCTTTCTTT,CASRAQGGVTEAFF
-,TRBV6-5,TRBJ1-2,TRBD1,TGTGCCAGCAGAGCGACAGGGGGCGGCTACACCTTC,CASRATGGGYTF
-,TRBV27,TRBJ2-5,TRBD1,TGTGCCAGCAGTCGACAGGGGGTTCTAGAGACCCAGTACTTC,CASSRQGVLETQYF
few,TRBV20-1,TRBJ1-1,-,TGCAGTGCTGCCCCGGGAGGGGGGCGAACTGAAGCTTTCTTT,CSAAPGGGRTEAFF
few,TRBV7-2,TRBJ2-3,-,TGTGCCAGCAGCAAAGGGGCTAGAGATACGCAGTATTTT,CASSKGARDTQYF
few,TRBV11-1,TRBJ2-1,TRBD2,TGTGCCAGCAGCTCGTTATCGGGACTAGCGGGGGGGCCCTACAATGAGCAGTTCTTC,CASSSLSGLAGGPYNEQFF
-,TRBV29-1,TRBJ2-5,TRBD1,TGCAGCGCCCTGGACAGGGGGCCTCAAGAGACCCAGTACTTC,CSALDRGPQETQYF
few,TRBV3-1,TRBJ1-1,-,TGTGCCAGCAGCCAAGATAGTCGGACTGAAGCTTTCTTT,CASSQDSRTEAFF
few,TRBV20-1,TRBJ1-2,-,TGCAGTGCTAGAGATGGACAGCGACTCTCTAACTATGGCTACACCTTC,CSARDGQRLSNYGYTF
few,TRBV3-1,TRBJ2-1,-,TGTGCCAGCAGCCAAGCCCCCTTAGCGTCGTGGCTCAATGAGCAGTTCTTC,CASSQAPLASWLNEQFF
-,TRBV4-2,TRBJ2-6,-,TGTGCCAGCAGCCAAGGTTCGTTGGCGGAATATAGCTCTGGGGCCAACGTCCTGACTTTC,CASSQGSLAEYSSGANVLTF
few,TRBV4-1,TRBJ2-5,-,TGCGCCAGCAGCCAGGTGATTGGGACCCAGTACTTC,CASSQVIGTQYF
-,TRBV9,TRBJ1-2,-,TGTGCCAGCAGCGTAGGGACGACCCGGTGGGGAGATGGCTACACCTTC,CASSVGTTRWGDGYTF
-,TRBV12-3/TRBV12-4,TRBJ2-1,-,TGTGCCAGCAGTTTCAGGTCCAGGGAGCAGTTCTTC,CASSFRSREQFF
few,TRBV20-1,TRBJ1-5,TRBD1,TGCAGTGCCCTCACACAGGGGGCACGGCAGCCCCAGCATTTT,CSALTQGARQPQHF
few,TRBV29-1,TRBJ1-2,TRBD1,TGCAGCGTCCAGAATGACAGGGCGGGTGGCTACACCTTC,CSVQNDRAGGYTF
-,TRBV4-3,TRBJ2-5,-,TGCGCCAGCAGCCAAGATATCCCCCGGCGAGAGACCCAGTACTTC,CASSQDIPRRETQYF
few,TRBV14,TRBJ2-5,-,TGTGCCAGCAGCCAAGTACGCGGCTATGGGGAGACCCAGTACTTC,CASSQVRGYGETQYF
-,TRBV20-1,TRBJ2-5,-,TGCAGTGCTAGCGACCCAGTATCGGAGACCCAGTACTTC,CSASDPVSETQYF
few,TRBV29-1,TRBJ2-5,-,TGCAGCGTTGAGAGAACAGACCGATACCAAGAGACCCAGTACTTC,CSVERTDRYQETQYF
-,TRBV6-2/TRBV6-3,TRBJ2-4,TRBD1,TGTGCCAGCAGTTACCGCTTGACAGGGGGCGAAGTAGCCAAAAACATTCAGTACTTC,CASSYRLTGGEVAKNIQYF
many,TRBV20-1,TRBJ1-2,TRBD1,TGCAGTGCTAGAGTGTTAGGGGGCGCCGGCTACACCTTC,CSARVLGGAGYTF
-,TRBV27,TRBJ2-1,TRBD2,TGTGCCAGCGGAAGGGCGACTAGCGGGACCAATGAGCAGTTCTTC,CASGRATSGTNEQFF
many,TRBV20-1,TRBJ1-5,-,TGCAGTGCTAGAGATTACAGGGTCGGCAATCAGCCCCAGCATTTT,CSARDYRVGNQPQHF
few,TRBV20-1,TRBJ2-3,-,TGCAGTGCTAGTTGGGTGTTGGGGGCAGATACGCAGTATTTT,CSASWVLGADTQYF
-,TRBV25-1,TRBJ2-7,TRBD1,TGTGCCAGCAGTGAATATGGGGGACAGGCCTACGAGCAGTACTTC,CASSEYGGQAYEQYF
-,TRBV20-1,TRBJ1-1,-,TGCAGTGCTAGAGATAGAAGGGCCGGAGCTCTCTTCACTGAAGCTTTCTTT,CSARDRRAGALFTEAFF
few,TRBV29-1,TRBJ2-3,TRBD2,TGCAGCGTTCCTAGCGGGAGTGGCACAGATACGCAGTATTTT,CSVPSGSGTDTQYF
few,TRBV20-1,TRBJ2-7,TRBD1,TGCAGTGCTAGCGAACAGGGGGTCTCCTACGAGCAGTACTTC,CSASEQGVSYEQYF
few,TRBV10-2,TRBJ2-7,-,TGCGCCAGCCTCGGGAATTTTTTCCACGAGCAGTACTTC,CASLGNFFHEQYF
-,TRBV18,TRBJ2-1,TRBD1,TGTGCCAGCTCACCGGGACAGGGCGAAATTGGTGAGCAGTTCTTC,CASSPGQGEIGEQFF
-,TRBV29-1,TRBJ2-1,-,TGCAGCGCTGGGACGGCATTCGTCGAGCAGTTCTTC,CSAGTAFVEQFF
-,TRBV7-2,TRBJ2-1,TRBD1,TGTGCCAGCAGCCGAAGGTCGGGGACAGGGAACAATGAGCAGTTCTTC,CASSRRSGTGNNEQFF
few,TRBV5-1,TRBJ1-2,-,TGCGCCAGCAGCTTGGAGGCCTCCGCTAACTATGGCTACACCTTC,CASSLEASANYGYTF
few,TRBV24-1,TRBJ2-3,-,TGTGCCACCAGTGACCCGGACGGCACAGATACGCAGTATTTT,CATSDPDGTDTQYF
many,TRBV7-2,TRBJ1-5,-,TGTGCCAGCAGCTTAGCGTGGAGCCAGCCCCAGCATTTT,CASSLAWSQPQHF
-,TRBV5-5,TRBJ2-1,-,TGTGCCAGCAGCTTGGCGACTACGAATGAGCAGTTCTTC,CASSLATTNEQFF
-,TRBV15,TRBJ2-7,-,TGTGCCACCAGCAGAGTCTACGAGTACGAGCAGTACTTC,CATSRVYEYEQYF
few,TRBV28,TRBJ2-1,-,TGTGCCAGCGAGGAGGGCCGGGGCTCCTACAATGAGCAGTTCTTC,CASEEGRGSYNEQFF
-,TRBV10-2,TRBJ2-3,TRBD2,TGCGCCAGCAGCGGGGGACTAGCGGCTACAGATACGCAGTATTTT,CASSGGLAATDTQYF
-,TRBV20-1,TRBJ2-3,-,TGCAGTGCTAAACAGGGTTCTAGCACAGATACGCAGTATTTT,CSAKQGSSTDTQYF
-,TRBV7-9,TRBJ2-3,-,TGTGCCAGCAGCTTAATGGGGACACTACCTCACACAGATACGCAGTATTTT,CASSLMGTLPHTDTQYF
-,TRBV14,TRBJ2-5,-,TGTGCCAGCAGCTCGGGGTTTGGGGAGACCCAGTACTTC,CASSSGFGETQYF
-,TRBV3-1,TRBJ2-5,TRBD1,TGTGCCAGCAGCCAAGTACGGGACAGGGACCAAGAGACCCAGTACTTC,CASSQVRDRDQETQYF
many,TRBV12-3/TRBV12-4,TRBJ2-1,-,TGTGCCAGCAGCTTCAGGAATGAGCAGTTCTTC,CASSFRNEQFF
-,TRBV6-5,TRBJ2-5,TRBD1,TGTGCCAGCAGTTACACAACAGGGGGAGAGACCCAGTACTTC,CASSYTTGGETQYF
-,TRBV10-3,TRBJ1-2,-,TGTGCCATCTTGAGTACGGGCAACTATGGCTACACCTTC,CAILSTGNYGYTF
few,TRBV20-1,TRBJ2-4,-,TGCAGTGCTAGATCACCTCGGGGGCTAGCCAAAAACATTCAGTACTTC,CSARSPRGLAKNIQYF
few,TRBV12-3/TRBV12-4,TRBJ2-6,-,TGTGCCAGCAGTCCCCGGACAGTATACTCTGGGGCCAACGTCCTGACTTTC,CASSPRTVYSGANVLTF
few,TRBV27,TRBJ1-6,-,TGTGCCAGCAGTCAACCTAATTCACCCCTCCACTTT,CASSQPNSPLHF